This record covers a single T cell receptor beta chain. This clonotype was found many times. The clone's antigen remains unknown. No base quality values were provided; no much bigger clone lies one nucleotide off. The sample belongs to a study of CD8 T cells in ankylosing spondylitis (dated by TCRdb to about 2017). With respect to the entire study: The study profiled T cell receptor beta repertoires in healthy donors and ankylosing spondylitis patients to find disease-linked TCR variants. Samples of peripheral blood were taken, and for ankylosing spondylitis patients, synovial fluid was collected as well. The whole study cohort included 108 healthy donors and some 27 ankylosing spondylitis patients. Broader findings and caveats from the paper: In peripheral blood, the disease-linked clones were found at relatively low frequencies and had a CD8+ phenotype. Some motif variants were previously reported in synovial fluid and blood of reactive arthritis patients, suggesting common disease-initiation mechanisms. Significant enrichment of the disease-linked clones was reported in matched synovial fluid samples from ankylosing spondylitis patients. A TCR beta motif made up of several highly homologous amino acid variants appeared to be characteristic of blood from ankylosing spondylitis patients.

The instrument was an Illumina HiSeq 2500. TCR beta libraries were prepared by quantitative 5'-RACE with molecular barcodes. The paper's processing steps were these. A new computational method based on a probabilistic model of VDJ rearrangement was used to identify disease-linked TCR variants. TCRdb's own reprocessing of the public reads used fastp at Q25 and MiXCR and kept productive beta chains. Entries that share a CDR3 protein sequence are merged under the most common genes and DNA. The V and J calls reflect TCRdb's pipeline rather than the authors' work. Here the sample has some 100,000 distinct CDR3 sequences; approximately 8.9% occur a single time. More than 30% of the sample lies in the top ten. V is cut back by 6 bases and J by 1 base, with 19 bases in the junction unmatched. The CDR3 sequence holds 18 residues, the cysteine and phenylalanine included. CDR3 DNA is the only sequence kept; it has 54 bases, read in frame from the first base. CDR1 is given as SQVTM and CDR2 as ANQGSEA, both from the germline V gene.

Specimen: blood, either unsorted or a sorted T cell fraction (not recorded which). This chain joins TRBV29-1 to TRBJ2-7; TRBD2 agrees with 9 junctional bases. The clonotype was recovered from a male donor with ankylosing spondylitis. The sequenced DNA is TGCAGCGTCGTGGGGGTGACTAGCGGCCCTGCGGGTTCCTACGAGCAGTACTTC. The encoded protein is CSVVGVTSGPAGSYEQYF.